This section outlines one T cell receptor (beta chain) sequence together with its context. The antigen remains unidentified. This specimen comes from a study of post-analysis software for immune sequencing data. Unique molecular identifiers were present in the TCR beta cDNA libraries. Hundreds of thousands of cDNA molecules came from around 1 to 10 million T cells. TCRdb passed the PCR reads through MiXCR, listing each CDR3 protein once. The sample lists more than 500,000 distinct CDR3 sequences, 30% to 40% seen once, with 4.5% to 7.5% in the top ten. Notes on the study in general: Several TRBV segments were more frequent in patients than controls; TRBV5-6, TRBV5-1 and TRBV20-1 belonged to this group.

This CDR3 has 14 residues. Germline loops: CDR1 ENHRY, CDR2 SYGVKD. V lost 8 bases, J lost 7 bases, and 17 bases lay in between. This chain connects TRBV10-3 to TRBJ1-4; the D gene is possibly TRBD1 (6 bases). Sequencing used blood. This clonotype was obtained from a girl younger than 18 with multiple sclerosis. In nucleotides, the CDR3 is TGTGCCATCGGGGGCGGGGGCAATGGTGAAAAACTGTTTTTT. Encoded protein: CAIGGGGNGEKLFF.